This is a list of T cell receptor beta chains from one sample in a study of blood T cell repertoires in COVID-19. Produced via immunoSEQ multiplex PCR; TCRdb's table is partial and in-frame only. The profile shows about 210,000 clones, approximately 82% of them singletons. The specimen was peripheral blood. These receptors originate from a woman in her fifties or sixties with acute or convalescent COVID-19. Both conserved end residues are part of each CDR3. Each record gives: CDR3 protein, CDR3 DNA, V gene, D gene, clone size, J gene. The D gene is left open where the match is weak. Part of the rows lack a size; the others show once, few, many or a class for expanded clones.

CDR3: CASRSGTDGELFF; DNA: TGCGCCAGCAGATCCGGGACAGACGGGGAGCTGTTTTTT; V: TRBV5-1; D: TRBD1; size: .; J: TRBJ2-2
CDR3: CASSFSGDEQYF; DNA: TGTGCCAGCAGCTTCTCAGGGGACGAGCAGTACTTC; V: TRBV5-5; D: .; size: .; J: TRBJ2-7
CDR3: CASTRDRGDTQYF; DNA: TGTGCCAGCACCCGGGACAGGGGAGATACGCAGTATTTT; V: TRBV5-4; D: TRBD1; size: .; J: TRBJ2-3
CDR3: CATSTLGERSSYEQYF; DNA: TGTGCCACCAGCACCCTCGGGGAGAGGAGCTCCTACGAGCAGTACTTC; V: TRBV24-1; D: .; size: once; J: TRBJ2-7
CDR3: CASSQRGYGYTF; DNA: TGTGCCAGCTCCCAGCGGGGTTACGGCTACACCTTC; V: TRBV27; D: .; size: .; J: TRBJ1-2
CDR3: CASSGLAGEVGELFF; DNA: TGCGCCAGCAGCGGACTAGCGGGAGAGGTCGGGGAGCTGTTTTTT; V: TRBV5-1; D: TRBD2; size: .; J: TRBJ2-2
CDR3: CASSLQGPAADEQYF; DNA: TGTGCCAGCAGCCTTCAGGGGCCCGCGGCAGACGAGCAGTACTTC; V: TRBV27; D: .; size: .; J: TRBJ2-7
CDR3: CASSPGGTQSSGNTIYF; DNA: TGCGCCAGCAGCCCAGGGGGGACCCAGAGCTCTGGAAACACCATATATTTT; V: TRBV5-1; D: TRBD1; size: once; J: TRBJ1-3
CDR3: CASSEFGGGWNTEAFF; DNA: TGTGCCAGCAGTGAATTTGGGGGAGGGTGGAACACTGAAGCTTTCTTT; V: TRBV25-1; D: .; size: .; J: TRBJ1-1
CDR3: CASSEGGPPGDGYTF; DNA: TGTGCCAGCAGTGAAGGGGGCCCCCCGGGGGATGGCTACACCTTC; V: TRBV6-1; D: .; size: few; J: TRBJ1-2
CDR3: CASSQDLAGLSDTQYF; DNA: TGTGCCAGCAGCCAAGATTTGGCGGGTCTGTCAGATACGCAGTATTTT; V: TRBV3-1/TRBV3-2; D: .; size: few; J: TRBJ2-3
CDR3: CATSDPRAWTGGLETQYF; DNA: TGTGCCACCAGTGACCCCCGAGCTTGGACAGGGGGTCTCGAGACCCAGTACTTC; V: TRBV24-1; D: TRBD1; size: .; J: TRBJ2-5
CDR3: CSVGEREAADTQYF; DNA: TGCAGCGTTGGGGAGCGGGAGGCGGCAGATACGCAGTATTTT; V: TRBV29-1; D: TRBD2; size: .; J: TRBJ2-3
CDR3: CASSSGLNSGNTIYF; DNA: TGTGCCAGCAGCTCCGGACTCAACTCTGGAAACACCATATATTTT; V: TRBV5-4; D: .; size: .; J: TRBJ1-3
CDR3: CASSLGRGLITGELFF; DNA: TGTGCCAGCAGCTTAGGTCGGGGACTGATCACCGGGGAGCTGTTTTTT; V: TRBV13; D: .; size: .; J: TRBJ2-2
CDR3: CASGSLQGGYTF; DNA: TGTGCTAGTGGTTCGCTTCAGGGGGGCTACACCTTC; V: TRBV12-5; D: .; size: .; J: TRBJ1-2
CDR3: CASSEEGAINNEQFF; DNA: TGTGCCAGCAGCGAGGAGGGGGCTATCAACAATGAGCAGTTCTTC; V: TRBV9; D: .; size: .; J: TRBJ2-1
CDR3: CASSGGPSYEQYF; DNA: TGTGCCAGCTCTGGAGGGCCTTCCTACGAGCAGTACTTC; V: TRBV27; D: .; size: .; J: TRBJ2-7
CDR3: CASSLGASRQPMTYEQYF; DNA: TGCGCCAGCAGCTTGGGGGCCTCCCGACAGCCTATGACTTACGAGCAGTACTTC; V: TRBV5-1; D: .; size: .; J: TRBJ2-7
CDR3: CASSDYGANTGELFF; DNA: TGTGCCAGCAGCGACTACGGGGCGAACACCGGGGAGCTGTTTTTT; V: TRBV9; D: .; size: .; J: TRBJ2-2
CDR3: CASSYVTSFYEQYF; DNA: TGTGCCAGCAGCTACGTGACTAGCTTCTACGAGCAGTACTTC; V: TRBV11-2; D: TRBD2; size: .; J: TRBJ2-7
CDR3: CASSQNPSQTSVNEQFF; DNA: TGTGCCAGCAGCCAAAACCCATCCCAGACTAGTGTCAATGAGCAGTTCTTC; V: TRBV7-3; D: .; size: .; J: TRBJ2-1
CDR3: CASSLKLAYEQYF; DNA: TGTGCCAGCAGCTTAAAACTTGCCTACGAGCAGTACTTC; V: TRBV7-3; D: .; size: .; J: TRBJ2-7
CDR3: CASSFGQIPGTQYF; DNA: TGCGCCAGCAGCTTCGGACAGATCCCTGGCACGCAGTATTTT; V: TRBV5-1; D: .; size: few; J: TRBJ2-3
CDR3: CASSLVTGSEQYF; DNA: TGTGCCAGCAGCTTGGTGACAGGTAGCGAGCAGTACTTC; V: TRBV5-6; D: .; size: once; J: TRBJ2-7
CDR3: CASSQGIPFGTQYF; DNA: TGTGCCAGCAGCCAAGGAATTCCATTCGGGACCCAGTACTTC; V: TRBV14; D: .; size: .; J: TRBJ2-5
CDR3: CASSPGQGGRARTDTQYF; DNA: TGCGCCAGCAGCCCTGGACAGGGGGGGAGGGCCAGAACAGATACGCAGTATTTT; V: TRBV4-1; D: TRBD1; size: .; J: TRBJ2-3
CDR3: CASRLEDLANVLTF; DNA: TGTGCCAGCAGACTCGAGGACTTAGCCAACGTCCTGACTTTC; V: TRBV6-5; D: .; size: .; J: TRBJ2-6
CDR3: CASRTPEGGRWTDTQYF; DNA: TGTGCCAGCAGGACCCCTGAGGGCGGGAGGTGGACAGATACGCAGTATTTT; V: TRBV6-4; D: TRBD2; size: .; J: TRBJ2-3
CDR3: CASSHFPSGTGEQYF; DNA: TGTGCCAGCAGCCATTTCCCTAGCGGGACGGGGGAGCAGTACTTC; V: TRBV5-4; D: TRBD2; size: .; J: TRBJ2-7
CDR3: CASSQVGLAGADTQYF; DNA: TGTGCCAGCAGCCAAGTGGGACTAGCGGGAGCAGATACGCAGTATTTT; V: TRBV3-1/TRBV3-2; D: TRBD2; size: .; J: TRBJ2-3
CDR3: CASSDRSFTDTQYF; DNA: TGTGCCAGCAGTGACAGGAGCTTCACAGATACGCAGTATTTT; V: TRBV28; D: .; size: .; J: TRBJ2-3
CDR3: CASSGSSLGANVLTF; DNA: TGTGCCAGCAGTGGGTCTAGCCTTGGGGCCAACGTCCTGACTTTC; V: TRBV2; D: .; size: .; J: TRBJ2-6
CDR3: CASGWDIANTGELFF; DNA: TGTGCTAGTGGTTGGGACATCGCGAACACCGGGGAGCTGTTTTTT; V: TRBV12-5; D: .; size: once; J: TRBJ2-2
CDR3: CASSESTEDNEQFF; DNA: TGCGCCAGCAGTGAGTCGACTGAAGACAATGAGCAGTTCTTC; V: TRBV10-1; D: .; size: once; J: TRBJ2-1
CDR3: CSVGTGFYGYTF; DNA: TGCAGCGTGGGGACAGGTTTCTATGGCTACACCTTC; V: TRBV29-1; D: TRBD1; size: once; J: TRBJ1-2
CDR3: CARSTDRSGWGYTQYF; DNA: TGTGCCAGAAGCACCGACCGTAGCGGGTGGGGTTATACGCAGTATTTT; V: TRBV5-3; D: TRBD2; size: .; J: TRBJ2-3
CDR3: CASSEGLAGGTAEQFF; DNA: TGTGCCAGCAGTGAGGGGCTAGCGGGAGGGACCGCGGAGCAGTTCTTC; V: TRBV2; D: TRBD2; size: .; J: TRBJ2-1
CDR3: CASSESVRGTYGYTF; DNA: TGCGCCAGCAGTGAGTCTGTCAGGGGTACCTATGGCTACACCTTC; V: TRBV10-2; D: .; size: .; J: TRBJ1-2
CDR3: CASSLTTERWDIQYF; DNA: TGCGCCAGCAGCTTAACGACTGAACGGTGGGACATTCAGTACTTC; V: TRBV5-1; D: .; size: .; J: TRBJ2-4
CDR3: CASSIAGTSKHNEQFF; DNA: TGTGCCAGCAGTATCGCCGGGACTAGCAAACACAATGAGCAGTTCTTC; V: TRBV28; D: TRBD2; size: .; J: TRBJ2-1
CDR3: CAISEAGSGYNEQFF; DNA: TGTGCCATCAGTGAGGCAGGGTCCGGATACAATGAGCAGTTCTTC; V: TRBV10-3; D: .; size: .; J: TRBJ2-1
CDR3: CASSYSGTSGQETQYF; DNA: TGTGCCAGCAGTTACTCGGGGACTAGCGGGCAAGAGACCCAGTACTTC; V: TRBV6-6; D: TRBD2; size: .; J: TRBJ2-5
CDR3: CASSEGGRYTGELFF; DNA: TGTGCCAGCAGTGAAGGGGGCAGATACACCGGGGAGCTGTTTTTT; V: TRBV2; D: .; size: .; J: TRBJ2-2
CDR3: CASSLEGTSNFEQYF; DNA: TGCGCCAGCAGCTTGGAAGGGACTAGCAATTTCGAGCAGTACTTC; V: TRBV5-1; D: TRBD2; size: .; J: TRBJ2-7
CDR3: CATSRDPREDRFEKLFF; DNA: TGTGCCACCAGCAGAGACCCCCGCGAGGACAGATTTGAAAAACTGTTTTTT; V: TRBV15; D: .; size: .; J: TRBJ1-4
CDR3: CAISESDKASGGDIQYF; DNA: TGTGCCATCAGTGAATCAGATAAGGCTAGCGGGGGTGACATTCAGTACTTC; V: TRBV10-3; D: TRBD2; size: .; J: TRBJ2-4
CDR3: CSASAGLGGYTF; DNA: TGCAGTGCTAGTGCAGGGTTAGGGGGCTACACCTTC; V: TRBV20-1; D: .; size: once; J: TRBJ1-2
CDR3: CASSVAGSYNEQFF; DNA: TGTGCCAGCAGCGTAGCGGGGTCCTACAATGAGCAGTTCTTC; V: TRBV9; D: .; size: once; J: TRBJ2-1
CDR3: CSASPPLAGGGELFF; DNA: TGCAGTGCTAGTCCTCCATTAGCGGGAGGGGGGGAGCTGTTTTTT; V: TRBV20-1; D: TRBD2; size: .; J: TRBJ2-2
CDR3: CASSFLAGGGLFF; DNA: TGTGCCAGCAGCTTTTTAGCGGGAGGAGGGCTGTTTTTT; V: TRBV7-2; D: TRBD2; size: once; J: TRBJ2-2
CDR3: CASRQLASGELFF; DNA: TGCGCCAGCAGGCAACTAGCATCCGGGGAGCTGTTTTTT; V: TRBV5-1; D: .; size: many; J: TRBJ2-2
CDR3: CASSHRTSGRSSSYNEQFF; DNA: TGTGCCAGCAGTCACCGGACTAGCGGGAGGTCGAGCTCCTACAATGAGCAGTTCTTC; V: TRBV6-6; D: TRBD2; size: .; J: TRBJ2-1
CDR3: CASRGQGVTNEKLFF; DNA: TGTGCCAGCAGGGGACAGGGGGTAACTAATGAAAAACTGTTTTTT; V: TRBV6-5; D: TRBD1; size: .; J: TRBJ1-4